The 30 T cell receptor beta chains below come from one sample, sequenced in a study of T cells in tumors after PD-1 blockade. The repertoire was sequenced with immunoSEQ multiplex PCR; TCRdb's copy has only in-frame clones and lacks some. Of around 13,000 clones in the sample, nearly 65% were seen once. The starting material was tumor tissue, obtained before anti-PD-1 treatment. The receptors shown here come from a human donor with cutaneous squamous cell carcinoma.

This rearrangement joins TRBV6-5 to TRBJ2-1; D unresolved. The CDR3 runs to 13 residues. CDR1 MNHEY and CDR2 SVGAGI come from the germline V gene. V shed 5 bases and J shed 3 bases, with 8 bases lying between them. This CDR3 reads CASSPHIYNEQFF. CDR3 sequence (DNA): TGTGCCAGCAGTCCCCATATCTACAATGAGCAGTTCTTC.

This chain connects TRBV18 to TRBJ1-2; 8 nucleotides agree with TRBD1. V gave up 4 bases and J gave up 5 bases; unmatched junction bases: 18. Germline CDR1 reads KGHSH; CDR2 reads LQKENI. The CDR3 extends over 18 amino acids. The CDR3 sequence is CASSLRPPTGAQGYGYTF. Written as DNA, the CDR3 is TGTGCCAGCTCACTTCGCCCCCCGACAGGGGCGCAAGGGTATGGCTACACCTTC.

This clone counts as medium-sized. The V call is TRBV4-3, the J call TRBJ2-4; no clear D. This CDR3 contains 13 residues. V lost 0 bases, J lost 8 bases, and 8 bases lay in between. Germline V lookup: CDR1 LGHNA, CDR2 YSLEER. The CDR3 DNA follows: TGCGCCAGCAGCCAAGAGAGAAGGGACATTCAGTACTTC. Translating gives CASSQERRDIQYF.

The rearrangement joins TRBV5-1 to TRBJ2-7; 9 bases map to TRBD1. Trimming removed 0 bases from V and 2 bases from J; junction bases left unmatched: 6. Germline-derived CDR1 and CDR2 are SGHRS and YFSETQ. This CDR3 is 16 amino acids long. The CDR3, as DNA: TGCGCCAGCAGCTTGGTTTCGCGACAGGGGGCCTACGAGCAGTACTTC. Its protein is CASSLVSRQGAYEQYF.

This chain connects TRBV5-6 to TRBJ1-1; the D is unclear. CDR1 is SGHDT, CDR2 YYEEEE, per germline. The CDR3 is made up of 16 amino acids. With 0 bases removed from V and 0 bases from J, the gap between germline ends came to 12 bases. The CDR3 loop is CASSLVGLVLNTEAFF. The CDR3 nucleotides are TGTGCCAGCAGCTTGGTAGGTCTGGTCCTGAACACTGAAGCTTTCTTT.

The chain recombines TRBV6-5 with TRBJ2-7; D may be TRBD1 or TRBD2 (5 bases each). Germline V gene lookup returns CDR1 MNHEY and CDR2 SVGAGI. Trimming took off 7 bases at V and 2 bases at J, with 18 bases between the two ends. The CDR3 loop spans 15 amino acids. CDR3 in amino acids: CASTPRRGYTYEQYF. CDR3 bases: TGTGCCAGCACGCCCCGACGGGGCTACACCTACGAGCAGTACTTC.

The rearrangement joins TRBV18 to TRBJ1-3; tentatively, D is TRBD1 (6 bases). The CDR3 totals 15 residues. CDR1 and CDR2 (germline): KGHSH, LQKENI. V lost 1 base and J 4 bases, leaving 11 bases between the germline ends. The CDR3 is CASSPQAGEGNTIYF. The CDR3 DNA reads TGTGCCAGCTCACCACAGGCAGGGGAAGGAAACACCATATATTTT.

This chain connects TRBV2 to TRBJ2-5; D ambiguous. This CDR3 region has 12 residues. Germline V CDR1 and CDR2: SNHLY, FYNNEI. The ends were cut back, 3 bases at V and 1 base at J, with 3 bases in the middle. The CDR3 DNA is TGTGCCAGCAGTGAGGGCCAAGAGACCCAGTACTTC. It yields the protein CASSEGQETQYF.

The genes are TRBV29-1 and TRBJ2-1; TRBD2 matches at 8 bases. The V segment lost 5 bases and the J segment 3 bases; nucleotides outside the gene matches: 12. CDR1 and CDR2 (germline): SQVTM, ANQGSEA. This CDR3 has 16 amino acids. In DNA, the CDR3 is TGCAGCGTTCGGGGTGGTAGCGGGATATTCTACAATGAGCAGTTCTTC. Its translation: CSVRGGSGIFYNEQFF.

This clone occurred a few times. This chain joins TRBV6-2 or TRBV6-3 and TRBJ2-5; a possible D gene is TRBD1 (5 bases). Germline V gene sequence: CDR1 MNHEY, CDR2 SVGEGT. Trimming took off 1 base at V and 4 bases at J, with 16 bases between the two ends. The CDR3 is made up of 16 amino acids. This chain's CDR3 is CASSYWGQPNAETQYF. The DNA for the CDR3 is TGTGCCAGCAGTTACTGGGGCCAACCCAACGCAGAGACCCAGTACTTC.

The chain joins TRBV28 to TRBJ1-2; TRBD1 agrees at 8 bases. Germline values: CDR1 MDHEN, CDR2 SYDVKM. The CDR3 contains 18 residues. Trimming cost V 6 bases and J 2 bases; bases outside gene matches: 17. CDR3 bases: TGTGCCAGCAGGGGACCTATGCAGGGGGCAAGGGGGAACTATGGCTACACCTTC. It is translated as CASRGPMQGARGNYGYTF.

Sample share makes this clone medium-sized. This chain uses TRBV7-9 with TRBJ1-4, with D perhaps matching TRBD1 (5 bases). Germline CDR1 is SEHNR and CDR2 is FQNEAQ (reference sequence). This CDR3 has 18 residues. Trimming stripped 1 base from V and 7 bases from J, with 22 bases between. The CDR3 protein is CASSLGRQPGRGFEKLFF. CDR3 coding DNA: TGTGCCAGCAGCTTAGGACGACAGCCGGGACGGGGTTTTGAAAAACTGTTTTTT. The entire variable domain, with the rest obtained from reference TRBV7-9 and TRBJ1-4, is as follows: DTGVSQNPRHKITKRGQNVTFRCDPISEHNRLYWYRQTLGQGPEFLTYFQNEAQLEKSRLLSDRFSAERPKGSFSTLEIQRTEQGDSAMYLCASSLGRQPGRGFEKLFFGSGTQLSVL.

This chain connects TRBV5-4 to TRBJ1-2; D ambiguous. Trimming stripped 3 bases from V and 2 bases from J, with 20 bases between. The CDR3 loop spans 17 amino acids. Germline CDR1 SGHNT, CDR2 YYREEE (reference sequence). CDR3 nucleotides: TGTGCCAGCAGCTCACTCCTCAACAGTCGGCCAAACTATGGCTACACCTTC. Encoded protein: CASSSLLNSRPNYGYTF.

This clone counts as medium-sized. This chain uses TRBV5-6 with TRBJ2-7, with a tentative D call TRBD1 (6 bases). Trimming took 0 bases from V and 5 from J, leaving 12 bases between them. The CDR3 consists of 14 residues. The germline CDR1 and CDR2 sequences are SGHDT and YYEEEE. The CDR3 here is CASSLGAGVNEQYF. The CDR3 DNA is TGTGCCAGCAGCTTGGGGGCAGGGGTAAACGAGCAGTACTTC.

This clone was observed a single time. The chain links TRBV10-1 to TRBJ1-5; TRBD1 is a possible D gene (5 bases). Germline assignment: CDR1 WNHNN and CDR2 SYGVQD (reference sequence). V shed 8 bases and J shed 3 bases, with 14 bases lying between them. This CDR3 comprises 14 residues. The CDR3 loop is CASPGAGFNQPQHF. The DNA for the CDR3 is TGCGCCAGCCCTGGGGCCGGATTCAATCAGCCCCAGCATTTT.

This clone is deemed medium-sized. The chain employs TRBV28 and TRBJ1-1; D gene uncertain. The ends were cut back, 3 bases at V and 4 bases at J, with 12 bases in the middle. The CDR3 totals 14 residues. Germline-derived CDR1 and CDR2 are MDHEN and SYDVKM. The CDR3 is CASSFPGLTTEAFF. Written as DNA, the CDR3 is TGTGCCAGCAGTTTCCCCGGACTTACCACTGAAGCTTTCTTT.

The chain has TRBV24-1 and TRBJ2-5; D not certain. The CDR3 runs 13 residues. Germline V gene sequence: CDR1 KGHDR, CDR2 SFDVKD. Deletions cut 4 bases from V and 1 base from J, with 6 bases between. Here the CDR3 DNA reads TGTGCCACCAGTGAAGGAAGCCAAGAGACCCAGTACTTC. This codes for CATSEGSQETQYF.

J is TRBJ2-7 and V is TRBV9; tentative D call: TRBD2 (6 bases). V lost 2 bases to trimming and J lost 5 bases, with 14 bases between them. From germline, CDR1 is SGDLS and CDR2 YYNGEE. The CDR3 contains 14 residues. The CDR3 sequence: CASSVEGQWDEQYF. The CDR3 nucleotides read TGTGCCAGCAGCGTGGAGGGGCAATGGGACGAGCAGTACTTC.

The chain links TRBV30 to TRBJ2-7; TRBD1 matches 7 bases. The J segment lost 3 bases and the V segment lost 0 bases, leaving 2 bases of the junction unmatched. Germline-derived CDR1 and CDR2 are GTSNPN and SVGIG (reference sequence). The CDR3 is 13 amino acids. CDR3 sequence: CAWSVTGRYEQYF. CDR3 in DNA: TGTGCCTGGAGTGTGACAGGGCGCTACGAGCAGTACTTC.

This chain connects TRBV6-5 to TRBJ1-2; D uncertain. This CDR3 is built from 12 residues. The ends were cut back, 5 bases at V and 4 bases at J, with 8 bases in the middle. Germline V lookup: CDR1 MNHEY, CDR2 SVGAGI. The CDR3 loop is CASSPLGYGYTF. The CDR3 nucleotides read TGTGCCAGCAGTCCCCTTGGCTATGGCTACACCTTC.

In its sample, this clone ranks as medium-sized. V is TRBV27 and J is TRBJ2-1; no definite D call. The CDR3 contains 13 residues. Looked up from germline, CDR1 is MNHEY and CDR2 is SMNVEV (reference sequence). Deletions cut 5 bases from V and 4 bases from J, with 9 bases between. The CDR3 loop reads CASSAEPYNEQFF. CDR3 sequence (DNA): TGTGCCAGCAGTGCCGAACCTTACAATGAGCAGTTCTTC.

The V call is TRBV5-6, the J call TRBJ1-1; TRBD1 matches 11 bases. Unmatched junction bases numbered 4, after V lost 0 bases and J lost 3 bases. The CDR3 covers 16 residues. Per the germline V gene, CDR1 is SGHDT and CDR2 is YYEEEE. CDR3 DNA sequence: TGTGCCAGCAGCTTGGTGGGGACAGGGGGATACACTGAAGCTTTCTTT. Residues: CASSLVGTGGYTEAFF.

The CDR3 DNA reads as TGTGCCAGCAGCCAAGAACGCACGGCGGGGACTACCTACGAGCAGTACTTC. Translating gives CASSQERTAGTTYEQYF. The chain links TRBV4-2 to TRBJ2-7; 7 bases fit TRBD2. V trimming: 0 bases; J trimming: 2 bases; junction bases outside the gene matches: 10. This CDR3 contains 17 residues. CDR1 is LGHNA and CDR2 is YNFKEQ in the germline V gene.

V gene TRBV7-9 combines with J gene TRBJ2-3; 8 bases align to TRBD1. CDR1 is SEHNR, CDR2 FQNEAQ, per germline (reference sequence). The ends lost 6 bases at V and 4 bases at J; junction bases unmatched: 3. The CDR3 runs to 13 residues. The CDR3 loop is CASSPGGPDTQYF. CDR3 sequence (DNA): TGTGCCAGCAGTCCAGGGGGCCCAGATACGCAGTATTTT.

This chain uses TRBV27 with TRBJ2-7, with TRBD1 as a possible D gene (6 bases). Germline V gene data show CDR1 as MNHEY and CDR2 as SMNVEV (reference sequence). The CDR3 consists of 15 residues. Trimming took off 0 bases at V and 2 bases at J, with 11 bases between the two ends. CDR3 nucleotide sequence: TGTGCCAGCAGTTTATCGGGGGCCAATACCTACGAGCAGTACTTC. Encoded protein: CASSLSGANTYEQYF.

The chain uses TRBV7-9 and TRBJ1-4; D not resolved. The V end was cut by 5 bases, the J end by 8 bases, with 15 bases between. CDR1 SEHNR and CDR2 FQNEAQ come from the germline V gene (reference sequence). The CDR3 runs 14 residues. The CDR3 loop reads CASSQVKSGEKLFF. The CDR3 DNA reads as TGTGCCAGCAGCCAGGTGAAATCAGGCGAAAAACTGTTTTTT.

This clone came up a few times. The CDR3 here is CSVEILRDRLSYGYTF. The CDR3 nucleotides read TGCAGCGTTGAGATTCTGAGGGACAGATTATCCTATGGCTACACCTTC. The chain joins TRBV29-1 to TRBJ1-2; 7 bases match TRBD1. Looked up from germline, CDR1 is SQVTM and CDR2 is ANQGSEA. The CDR3 consists of 16 residues. Trimming at V came to 3 bases and at J to 4 bases, leaving 14 bases not matched to a gene.

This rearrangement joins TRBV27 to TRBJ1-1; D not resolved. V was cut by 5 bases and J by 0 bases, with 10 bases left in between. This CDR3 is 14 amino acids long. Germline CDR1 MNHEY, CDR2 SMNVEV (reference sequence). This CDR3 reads CASSPLMLNTEAFF. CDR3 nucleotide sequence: TGTGCCAGCAGTCCTTTAATGTTGAACACTGAAGCTTTCTTT.

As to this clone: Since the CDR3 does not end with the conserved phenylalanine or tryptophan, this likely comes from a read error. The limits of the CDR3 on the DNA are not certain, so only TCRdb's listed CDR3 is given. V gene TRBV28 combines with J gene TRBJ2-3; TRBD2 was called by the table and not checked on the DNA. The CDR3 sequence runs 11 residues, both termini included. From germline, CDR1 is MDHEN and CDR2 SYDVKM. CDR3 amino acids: CASTPGSKISL.

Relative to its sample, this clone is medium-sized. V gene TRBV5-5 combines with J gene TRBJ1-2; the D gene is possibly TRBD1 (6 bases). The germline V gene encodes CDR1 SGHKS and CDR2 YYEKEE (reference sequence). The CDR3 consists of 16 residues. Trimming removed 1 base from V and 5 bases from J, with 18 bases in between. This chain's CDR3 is CASSLQPGADAYGYTF. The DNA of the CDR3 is TGTGCCAGCAGCTTGCAACCGGGGGCCGACGCTTATGGCTACACCTTC.